This T cell receptor beta chain was recovered during a study of T-cell memory formation after mild COVID-19. Only a few counts were recorded for this clonotype. MiXCR, applied by TCRdb to the 5' RACE reads, yields one record per CDR3 protein. Counted here are roughly 580,000 distinct CDR3 sequences, more than 15% occurring once; the ten biggest clones make up 12%. This receptor was taken from an adult woman who had mild COVID-19 (a few samples of this study predate the infection). Cell type and time point are not known. The sample taken for sequencing was PBMCs or a T cell subset sorted from them (not recorded which).

The CDR3 spells CSARGGNEKLFF. The CDR3 DNA sequence: TGCAGTGCTAGAGGGGGGAATGAAAAACTGTTTTTT. The V call is TRBV20-1, the J call TRBJ1-4, with a weak D call TRBD1 (5 bases). Germline CDR1 is DFQATT and CDR2 is SNEGSKA (reference sequence). The V and J ends lost 1 base and 5 bases respectively, with 5 bases between them. This CDR3 has 12 amino acids.